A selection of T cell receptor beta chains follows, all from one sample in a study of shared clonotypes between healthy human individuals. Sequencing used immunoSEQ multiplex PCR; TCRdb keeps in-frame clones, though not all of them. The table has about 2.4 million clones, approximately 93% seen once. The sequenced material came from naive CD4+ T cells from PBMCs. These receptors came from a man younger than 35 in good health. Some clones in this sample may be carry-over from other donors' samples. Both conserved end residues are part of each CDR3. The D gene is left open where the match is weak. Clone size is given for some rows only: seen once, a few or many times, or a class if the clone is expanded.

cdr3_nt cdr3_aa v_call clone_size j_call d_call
TGTGCCAGCAGCTTGGGGAGAGTGGGTTTTTCCTACGAGCAGTACTTC CASSLGRVGFSYEQYF TRBV5-4 - TRBJ2-7 -
TGTGCCACCAGCACCAGACAGGGGGCTCCCTACAATGAGCAGTTCTTC CATSTRQGAPYNEQFF TRBV15 - TRBJ2-1 TRBD1
TGTGCCAGCAGCCAAGAAGGGCAGGGGAGAGCAGAAAGGGTGGAGCAGTTCTTC CASSQEGQGRAERVEQFF TRBV14 - TRBJ2-1 -
TGCGCCAGCAGCTTAAGGGGGCCTGGTGGCTACACCTTC CASSLRGPGGYTF TRBV5-1 - TRBJ1-2 TRBD1
TGTGCCAGTAGTATAGGGGCTCACCCGAATGAGCAGTTCTTC CASSIGAHPNEQFF TRBV19 - TRBJ2-1 -
TGTGCCAGCAGCTTAGCCCCGGGACAGTCCTTCTCCTATGGCTACACCTTC CASSLAPGQSFSYGYTF TRBV7-8 - TRBJ1-2 TRBD1
TGTGCCAGCTCCTCGTCCGGGGGAGACACTGAAGCTTTCTTT CASSSSGGDTEAFF TRBV18 - TRBJ1-1 -
TGTGCCAGCAGGTCCGATATGAACACTGAAGCTTTCTTT CASRSDMNTEAFF TRBV25-1 - TRBJ1-1 -
TGTGCCAGCAGCATCACCGGGTTCTCCCCCGACGAGCAGTACTTC CASSITGFSPDEQYF TRBV7-2 - TRBJ2-7 -
TGTGCCAGCAGCTCCCGGGACAGGGCTGGAGAGCAGTTCTTC CASSSRDRAGEQFF TRBV7-9 once TRBJ2-1 TRBD1
TGTGCCAGCAGCTTAGAATCTGGAAACACCATATATTTT CASSLESGNTIYF TRBV11-3 - TRBJ1-3 -
TGTGCCAGCAGCTCGGGACTAGCGGGAGTGGGCGAGCAGTTCTTC CASSSGLAGVGEQFF TRBV7-3 - TRBJ2-1 TRBD2
TGTGCCAGCAGTTATACTAGCGGGAGCACAGATACGCAGTATTTT CASSYTSGSTDTQYF TRBV6-5 - TRBJ2-3 TRBD2
TGTGCCAGCACAACCTCTAGCGGACCCTCCTACGAGCAGTACTTC CASTTSSGPSYEQYF TRBV6-6 - TRBJ2-7 TRBD2
TGTGCCAGCCAACAAATTCGTGGCTACACCTTC CASQQIRGYTF TRBV2 - TRBJ1-2 -
TGTGCCATCAGTGGGCGACTAGCGGGAGGTACCGAGCAGTACTTC CAISGRLAGGTEQYF TRBV10-3 - TRBJ2-7 TRBD2
TGCAGCGCCTTAGGGGGCGAGCTCGTCAATGAGCAGTTCTTC CSALGGELVNEQFF TRBV29-1 - TRBJ2-1 TRBD1
TGCGCCAGCAGCCCCCTCCGAGGGGAGACCCAGTACTTC CASSPLRGETQYF TRBV4-1 - TRBJ2-5 -
TGCGCCAGCAGCTTGCCGGGTTCCTACAATGAGCAGTTCTTC CASSLPGSYNEQFF TRBV5-1 - TRBJ2-1 -
TGCGCCAGCAGGACCGGGACCGAATACACCGGGGAGCTGTTTTTT CASRTGTEYTGELFF TRBV5-1 - TRBJ2-2 -
TGTGCCAGCAGCGCACAGGGGGGCTATGGCTACACCTTC CASSAQGGYGYTF TRBV9 - TRBJ1-2 TRBD1
TGTGCCAGCAGTAACAGGGGTACAGATACGCAGTATTTT CASSNRGTDTQYF TRBV27 - TRBJ2-3 TRBD1
TGTGCCAGCAGCAGACTAGCGGGAGGCTACAATGAGCAGTTCTTC CASSRLAGGYNEQFF TRBV2 many TRBJ2-1 TRBD2
TGCGCCAGCAGCCTTGGGACGGGGCAGATCACTGAAGCTTTCTTT CASSLGTGQITEAFF TRBV4-3 once TRBJ1-1 -
TGTGCCAGCAGCCCGCTTCTGGGCACCGGGGAGCTGTTTTTT CASSPLLGTGELFF TRBV11-3 - TRBJ2-2 -
TGCGCCAGCAGTCTCTACAATGAGCAGTTCTTC CASSLYNEQFF TRBV4-1 - TRBJ2-1 -
TGTGCCTGGAGGCGTGGGATGAACACTGAAGCTTTCTTT CAWRRGMNTEAFF TRBV30 - TRBJ1-1 -
TGCGCCAGCAGCGTAAATGGGGGTGGGACCCAGTACTTC CASSVNGGGTQYF TRBV4-1 - TRBJ2-5 -
TGTGCCAGACTAGCGGGAGATACGCAGTATTTT CARLAGDTQYF TRBV5-4 - TRBJ2-3 TRBD2
TGTGCCAGCAGAAGGACAGGGGACACCGGGGAGCTGTTTTTT CASRRTGDTGELFF TRBV9 - TRBJ2-2 TRBD1
TGTGCCAGCAGCTTGTTCCTCTCCTACGAGCAGTACTTC CASSLFLSYEQYF TRBV5-5 - TRBJ2-7 -
TGTGCCAGCAGTTCCACCTTCTCTGGAAACACCATATATTTT CASSSTFSGNTIYF TRBV28 - TRBJ1-3 -
TGTGCCAGCAGCCCCACCGGGACTACCTCCTACAATGAGCAGTTCTTC CASSPTGTTSYNEQFF TRBV7-3 - TRBJ2-1 TRBD2
TGTGCCAGCAGGCCGAACCCAGGGGGAGACACTGAAGCTTTCTTT CASRPNPGGDTEAFF TRBV6-4 - TRBJ1-1 TRBD1
TGTGCCAGCTCAACTGGACAGGGGGCTGGCAATCAGCCCCAGCATTTT CASSTGQGAGNQPQHF TRBV18 - TRBJ1-5 TRBD1
TGCGCCAGCAGGAGCGGACAGGTTGGAAACACCGGGGAGCTGTTTTTT CASRSGQVGNTGELFF TRBV5-1 - TRBJ2-2 TRBD1
TGTGCCAGCAGTGAAGCCACCGGGCTAGCGGGAGGAACCTACAATGAGCAGTTCTTC CASSEATGLAGGTYNEQFF TRBV6-1 - TRBJ2-1 TRBD2
TGTGCCAGCAGCTTGCTCGGGACGACTAATGAAAAACTGTTTTTT CASSLLGTTNEKLFF TRBV5-6 - TRBJ1-4 -
TGTGCCATCAGTGACCGGGACCTTGGGAAGAATGAGCAGTTCTTC CAISDRDLGKNEQFF TRBV10-3 - TRBJ2-1 -
TGTGCCAGCAGCTTGATGGGACAGGGGCTGGAAGAGACCCAGTACTTC CASSLMGQGLEETQYF TRBV5-4 - TRBJ2-5 TRBD1
TGTGCCAGCAGCCCCCGGGGTGGTTACGAGCAGTTCTTC CASSPRGGYEQFF TRBV11-3 - TRBJ2-1 -
TGTGCCAGCAGCGTCACCCAGGCACCCTACGAGCAGTACTTC CASSVTQAPYEQYF TRBV9 once TRBJ2-7 -
TGTGCCAGCAGTGTCATTGGGCAAGCCAGCACAGATACGCAGTATTTT CASSVIGQASTDTQYF TRBV2 - TRBJ2-3 -
TGTGCCAGCAGTGAAGCGCTGGGAACGAACACTGAAGCTTTCTTT CASSEALGTNTEAFF TRBV2 - TRBJ1-1 -
TGTGCCACCAGCAGAGATCTTAGCGGGAAGAATGAGCAGTTCTTC CATSRDLSGKNEQFF TRBV15 - TRBJ2-1 TRBD2
TGCGCCAGCAGCCAAGGTCCCCCGGGAGCGCACAACGAGCAGTACTTC CASSQGPPGAHNEQYF TRBV4-3 once TRBJ2-7 -
TGTGCCAGCAGCTTAGAGCTCGGGAGAGAGCAGTTCTTC CASSLELGREQFF TRBV7-2 - TRBJ2-1 -
TGTGCCAGCAGCTTACTTTTAGCGGGCTCCTCCTACAATGAGCAGTTCTTC CASSLLLAGSSYNEQFF TRBV7-3 - TRBJ2-1 TRBD2